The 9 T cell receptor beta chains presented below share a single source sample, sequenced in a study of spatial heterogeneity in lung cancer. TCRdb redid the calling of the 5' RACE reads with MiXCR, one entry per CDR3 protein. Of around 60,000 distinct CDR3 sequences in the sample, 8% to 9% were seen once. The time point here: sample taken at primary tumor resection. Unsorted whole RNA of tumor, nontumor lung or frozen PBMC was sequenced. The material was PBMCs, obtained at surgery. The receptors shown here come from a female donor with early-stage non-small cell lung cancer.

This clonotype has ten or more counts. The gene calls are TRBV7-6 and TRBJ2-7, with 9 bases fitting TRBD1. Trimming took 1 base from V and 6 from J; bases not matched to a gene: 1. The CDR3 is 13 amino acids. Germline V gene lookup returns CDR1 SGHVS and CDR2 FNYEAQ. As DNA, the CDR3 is TGTGCCAGCAGCTTAGGGGACAGGGTCGAGCAGTACTTC. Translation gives CASSLGDRVEQYF.

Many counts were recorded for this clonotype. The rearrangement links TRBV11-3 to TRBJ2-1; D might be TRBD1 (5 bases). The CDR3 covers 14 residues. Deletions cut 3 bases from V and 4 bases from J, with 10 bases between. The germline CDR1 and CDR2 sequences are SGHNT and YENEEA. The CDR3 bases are TGTGCCAGCAGCTTCGCGACAGAATACAATGAGCAGTTCTTC. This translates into CASSFATEYNEQFF.

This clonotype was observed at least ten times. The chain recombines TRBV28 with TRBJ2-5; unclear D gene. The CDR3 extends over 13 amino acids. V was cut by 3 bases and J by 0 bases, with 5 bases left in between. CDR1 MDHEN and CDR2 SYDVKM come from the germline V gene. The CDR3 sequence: CASSFDNQETQYF. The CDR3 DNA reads TGTGCCAGCAGTTTTGACAACCAAGAGACCCAGTACTTC.

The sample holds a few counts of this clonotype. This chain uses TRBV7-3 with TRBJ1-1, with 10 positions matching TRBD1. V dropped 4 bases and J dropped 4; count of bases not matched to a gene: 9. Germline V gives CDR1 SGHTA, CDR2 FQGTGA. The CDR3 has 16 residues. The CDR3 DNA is TGTGCCAGCAGCTCAGGGGACAGGGGCTGGGGCACTGAAGCTTTCTTT. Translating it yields CASSSGDRGWGTEAFF.

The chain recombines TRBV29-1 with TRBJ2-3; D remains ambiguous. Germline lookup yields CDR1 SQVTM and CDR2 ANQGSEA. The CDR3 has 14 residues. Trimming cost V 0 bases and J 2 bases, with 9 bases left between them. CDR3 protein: CSVEDPRHTDTQYF. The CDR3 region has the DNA TGCAGCGTTGAAGACCCTCGCCACACAGATACGCAGTATTTT.

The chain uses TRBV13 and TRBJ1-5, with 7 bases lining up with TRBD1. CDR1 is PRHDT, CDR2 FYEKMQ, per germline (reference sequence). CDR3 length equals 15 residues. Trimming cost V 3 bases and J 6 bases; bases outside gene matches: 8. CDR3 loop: CASSLGQGEGQPQHF. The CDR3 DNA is TGTGCCAGCAGCTTGGGGCAGGGGGAAGGTCAGCCCCAGCATTTT.

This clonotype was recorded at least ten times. As DNA, the CDR3 is TGCAGTGCTAGAGATCGGTCCAGTAATAATGAAAAACTGTTTTTT. It encodes CSARDRSSNNEKLFF. The chain joins TRBV20-1 to TRBJ1-4; unclear D gene. V was clipped by 0 bases and J by 4 bases, with 12 bases between them. The CDR3 covers 15 residues. Germline loops: CDR1 DFQATT, CDR2 SNEGSKA (reference sequence).

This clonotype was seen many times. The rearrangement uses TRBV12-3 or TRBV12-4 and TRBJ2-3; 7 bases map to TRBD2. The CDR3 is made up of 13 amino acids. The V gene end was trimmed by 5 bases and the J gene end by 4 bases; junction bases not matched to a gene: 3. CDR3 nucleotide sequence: TGTGCCAGCAGTCCGACTAGCCCAGATACGCAGTATTTT. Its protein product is CASSPTSPDTQYF.

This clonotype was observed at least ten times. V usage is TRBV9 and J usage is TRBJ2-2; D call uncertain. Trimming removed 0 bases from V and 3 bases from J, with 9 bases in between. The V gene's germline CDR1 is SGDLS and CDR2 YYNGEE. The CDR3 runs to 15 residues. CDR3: CASSVESAYTGELFF. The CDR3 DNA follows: TGTGCCAGCAGCGTAGAGAGTGCCTACACCGGGGAGCTGTTTTTT.